Here is one T cell receptor beta chain with its context. It has no known antigen specificity. The input lacks base qualities; no much larger clone sits a single base away. The immunoSEQ Assay, a bias-controlled multiplex PCR, was used to amplify TCRbeta CDR3 regions from genomic DNA. On the authors' methods: Within the assay, amplification of reference gene primers was used to estimate how many nucleated cells each sample contained. To quantify the absolute abundance of each unique TCRbeta CDR3 rearrangement, sequence reads were collapsed and filtered. For each sample, productive Simpson clonality was calculated by taking the square root of Simpson's diversity index across productive rearrangements. TCRdb obtained this table from immuneACCESS and retained in-frame rearrangements with V and J assigned. These tables miss some clones; where compared with another copy, unresolved V genes account for less than half of the shortfall, and the remainder is unexplained. V and J calls and clone size are given by that table; D and trimming were obtained from the DNA. The sample contains under 70,000 clones, around 77% of them found a single time. Jointly, the top ten make up about a tenth of the sample.

From V the trimming removes 5 bases and from J it removes 2 bases, while the gene matches leave 6 bases of the junction unaccounted for. The CDR3 holds 14 amino acids from the cysteine to the phenylalanine. The DNA shown is the 42-base CDR3, in frame from base 1. As encoded in the germline V gene, CDR1 is SGHTA while CDR2 is FQGNSA. The data are from a study of blood T cell repertoires in COVID-19 (dated by TCRdb to 2020 to 2022). Regarding the research as a whole: Samples covering the acute and convalescent phases of COVID-19 were provided by collaborators in the United States, Italy and Spain. Subjects who had been exposed to COVID-19, were actively infected with it, or had recovered from it provided the deeply sampled blood TCRbeta repertoires that made up the dataset. The material from the prospective study consisted of cDNA or gDNA derived from T cells, B-cell-depleted T cells, or PBMCs. The samples were drawn from two sources: the first 160 participants of the ongoing ImmuneRACE study, and approximately 1,300 subjects contributed by 6 global collaborators. HLA class I and class II types, where available, came from metadata supplied by the sample provider rather than from assay-based typing. The repertoires were made available in a free public database intended to serve as a resource for research on the immune response to SARS-CoV-2. Sample metadata almost always included a de-identified subject ID, COVID-19 status, age in years and sex. Findings and caveats that apply to the study as a whole: How much clinical and demographic metadata was included differed by source and by participant, and the metadata was provided uncurated.

Each collaborating institution followed its own protocols to collect whole blood in K2EDTA tubes. For TCRbeta analysis, collaborator samples were shipped as frozen whole blood, as isolated PBMCs, or as DNA extracted from either sample type. This chain joins TRBV7-2 to TRBJ2-7; TRBD1 lines up with 7 middle nucleotides. This clonotype originated in a human donor in a cohort sampled during active COVID-19. Sequenced input: peripheral blood. Read as DNA, the sequence is TGTGCCAGCAGCACAGGGGCAAGGCCCTACGAGCAGTACTTC. This is translated as CASSTGARPYEQYF.